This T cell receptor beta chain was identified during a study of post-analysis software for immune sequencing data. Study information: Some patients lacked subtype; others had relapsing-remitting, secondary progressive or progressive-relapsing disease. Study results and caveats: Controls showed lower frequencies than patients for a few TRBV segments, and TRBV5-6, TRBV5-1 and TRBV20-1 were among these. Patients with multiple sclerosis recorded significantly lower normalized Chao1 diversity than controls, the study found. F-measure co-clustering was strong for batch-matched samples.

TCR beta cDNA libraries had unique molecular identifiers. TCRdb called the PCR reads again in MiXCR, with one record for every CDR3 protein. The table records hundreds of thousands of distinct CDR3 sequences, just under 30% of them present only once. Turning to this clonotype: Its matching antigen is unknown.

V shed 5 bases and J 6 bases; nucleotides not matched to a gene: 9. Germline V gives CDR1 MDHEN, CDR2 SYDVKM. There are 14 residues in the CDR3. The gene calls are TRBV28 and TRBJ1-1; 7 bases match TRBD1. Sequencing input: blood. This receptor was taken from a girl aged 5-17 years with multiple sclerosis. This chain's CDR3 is CASSPGGVGAEAFF. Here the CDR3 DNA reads TGTGCCAGCAGTCCAGGGGGGGTTGGCGCTGAAGCTTTCTTT.